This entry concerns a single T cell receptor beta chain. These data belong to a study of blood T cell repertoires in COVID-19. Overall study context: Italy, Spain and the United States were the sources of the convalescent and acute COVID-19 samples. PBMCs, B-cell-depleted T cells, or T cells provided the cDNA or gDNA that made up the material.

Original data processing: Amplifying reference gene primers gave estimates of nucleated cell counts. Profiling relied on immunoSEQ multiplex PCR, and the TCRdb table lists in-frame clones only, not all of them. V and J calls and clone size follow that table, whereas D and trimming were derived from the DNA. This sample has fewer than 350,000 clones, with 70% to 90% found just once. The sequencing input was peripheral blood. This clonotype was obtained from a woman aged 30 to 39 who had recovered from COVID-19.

The CDR3 loop is CASSRGGGTPSYEQYF. CDR3 coding DNA: TGTGCCAGCAGCCGGGGCGGGGGGACTCCCTCCTACGAGCAGTACTTC. The chain links TRBV7-9 to TRBJ2-7, with 8 bases that match TRBD2. The germline V gene has CDR1 SEHNR and CDR2 FQNEAQ (reference sequence). J gave up 0 bases and V 5 bases, and 9 bases lay outside the gene matches. CDR3 size: 16 residues. Complete variable domain (other parts from reference TRBV7-9 and TRBJ2-7): DTGVSQNPRHKITKRGQNVTFRCDPISEHNRLYWYRQTLGQGPEFLTYFQNEAQLEKSRLLSDRFSAERPKGSFSTLEIQRTEQGDSAMYLCASSRGGGTPSYEQYFGPGTRLTVT.